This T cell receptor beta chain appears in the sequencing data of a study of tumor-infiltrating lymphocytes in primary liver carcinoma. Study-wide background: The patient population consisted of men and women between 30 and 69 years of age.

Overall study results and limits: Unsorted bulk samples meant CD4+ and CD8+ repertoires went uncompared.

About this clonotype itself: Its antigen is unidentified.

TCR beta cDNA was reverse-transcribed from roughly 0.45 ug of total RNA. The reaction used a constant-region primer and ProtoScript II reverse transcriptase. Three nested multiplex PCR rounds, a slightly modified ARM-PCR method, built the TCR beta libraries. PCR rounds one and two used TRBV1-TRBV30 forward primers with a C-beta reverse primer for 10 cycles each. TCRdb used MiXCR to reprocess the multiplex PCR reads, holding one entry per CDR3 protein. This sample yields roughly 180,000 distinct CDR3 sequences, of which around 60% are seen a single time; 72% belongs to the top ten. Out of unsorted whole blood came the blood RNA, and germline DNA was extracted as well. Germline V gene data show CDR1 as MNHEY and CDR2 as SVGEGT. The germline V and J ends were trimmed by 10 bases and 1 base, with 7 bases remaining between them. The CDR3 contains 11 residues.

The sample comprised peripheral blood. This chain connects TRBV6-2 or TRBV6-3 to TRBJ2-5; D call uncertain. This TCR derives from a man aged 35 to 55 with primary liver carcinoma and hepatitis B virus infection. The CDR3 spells CAISRQETQYF. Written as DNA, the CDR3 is TGTGCCATCAGCCGCCAAGAGACCCAGTACTTC.